These T cell receptor beta chains were read from a single sample in a study of T cells after yellow fever vaccination. Using its own MiXCR run on the 5' RACE reads, TCRdb lists one record per CDR3 protein. The sample contains around 180,000 distinct CDR3 sequences, roughly 6.2% of which appear only once. The source material was CD4+ T cells sorted from PBMCs, sampled on the day of the first yellow fever vaccination. The receptors originated from a man in his late teens or twenties who received the YFV17D yellow fever vaccine. The CDR3 runs from the conserved cysteine through the conserved F or W. D genes are given only for firm matches. The listing skips clone size in some rows; elsewhere it reads once, few, many or a size class.

v_call	d_call	clone_size	j_call	cdr3_aa	cdr3_nt
TRBV2	TRBD2	NA	TRBJ2-5	CASSPGTSRSQETQYF	TGTGCCAGCAGCCCTGGGACTAGTCGCTCCCAAGAGACCCAGTACTTC
TRBV29-1	NA	few	TRBJ2-1	CSVEGRGGPYNEQFF	TGCAGCGTTGAAGGTAGGGGGGGACCTTACAATGAGCAGTTCTTC
TRBV5-1	NA	many	TRBJ1-1	CASSTGGTPNTEAFF	TGCGCCAGCAGCACGGGCGGGACACCCAACACTGAAGCTTTCTTT
TRBV7-2	TRBD1	few	TRBJ2-5	CASSVYPGQRLRKTQYF	TGTGCCAGCAGCGTCTACCCGGGACAGAGGCTCCGGAAGACCCAGTACTTC
TRBV7-3	NA	many	TRBJ2-1	CASSLYLRGDEQFF	TGTGCCAGCAGCCTCTACTTGAGGGGCGATGAGCAGTTCTTC
TRBV5-4	TRBD1	many	TRBJ2-2	CASSLGTGNTGELFF	TGTGCCAGCAGCTTAGGGACAGGAAACACCGGGGAGCTGTTTTTT
TRBV10-3	NA	NA	TRBJ2-1	CAISEYRDSYNEQFF	TGTGCCATCAGTGAGTACAGGGATTCCTACAATGAGCAGTTCTTC
TRBV6-5	TRBD1	NA	TRBJ2-7	CASRSGQGYEQYF	TGTGCCAGCAGAAGCGGACAGGGGTACGAGCAGTACTTC
TRBV12-3/TRBV12-4	TRBD2	few	TRBJ2-7	CASSSTSGGSYEQYF	TGTGCCAGCAGTTCCACTAGCGGGGGTTCCTACGAGCAGTACTTC
TRBV2	NA	many	TRBJ2-1	CASNRGNEQFF	TGTGCCAGCAACCGGGGCAATGAGCAGTTCTTC
TRBV20-1	NA	NA	TRBJ1-2	CSARVPSSGYTF	TGCAGTGCTAGAGTCCCCAGCTCTGGCTACACCTTC
TRBV7-3	NA	many	TRBJ2-2	CASSQMRQGVVATGELFF	TGTGCCAGCAGTCAAATGCGCCAGGGAGTTGTGGCAACCGGGGAGCTGTTTTTT
TRBV7-6	NA	many	TRBJ2-3	CASSQNRFDTQYF	TGTGCCAGCAGTCAGAATAGGTTCGATACGCAGTATTTT
TRBV7-2	NA	few	TRBJ1-3	CASSFGRIGNTIYF	TGTGCCAGCAGCTTTGGGAGAATTGGAAACACCATATATTTT
TRBV7-8	TRBD1	many	TRBJ2-3	CASSLSTGADTQYF	TGTGCCAGCAGCTTATCAACAGGGGCAGATACGCAGTATTTT
TRBV6-1	TRBD1	many	TRBJ2-1	CASTPARGQDNEQFF	TGTGCCAGCACCCCCGCCAGGGGGCAAGACAATGAGCAGTTCTTC
TRBV27	NA	many	TRBJ2-3	CASRVGHESDTQYF	TGTGCCAGCCGCGTAGGGCACGAGTCAGATACGCAGTATTTT
TRBV5-1	NA	few	TRBJ1-1	CASELIGGNTEAFF	TGCGCCAGCGAACTAATCGGGGGGAACACTGAAGCTTTCTTT
TRBV5-1	NA	few	TRBJ2-1	CATTPDSSYNEQFF	TGCGCCACCACGCCGGACAGCTCCTACAATGAGCAGTTCTTC
TRBV12-3/TRBV12-4	NA	many	TRBJ2-2	CASTPNTGELFF	TGTGCCAGCACCCCCAACACCGGGGAGCTGTTTTTT
TRBV20-1	TRBD2	many	TRBJ2-1	CSALTSGGLSFYNEQFF	TGCAGTGCGCTGACTAGCGGGGGGCTGTCCTTCTACAATGAGCAGTTCTTC
TRBV6-5	TRBD2	many	TRBJ2-7	CASSTGLAEYEQYF	TGTGCCAGCAGCACGGGACTAGCGGAGTACGAGCAGTACTTC
TRBV5-1	NA	few	TRBJ1-3	CASSDSASGNTIYF	TGCGCCAGCAGCGACAGCGCCTCTGGAAACACCATATATTTT
TRBV4-1	NA	NA	TRBJ2-4	CASSQETLAKNIQYF	TGCGCCAGCAGCCAAGAAACATTAGCCAAAAACATTCAGTACTTC
TRBV18	NA	few	TRBJ2-5	CASSPDLAVETQYF	TGTGCCAGCTCACCGGACTTAGCGGTTGAGACCCAGTACTTC
TRBV7-9	TRBD1	few	TRBJ2-2	CASSLRQGGFNGELFF	TGTGCCAGCAGCTTACGACAGGGTGGCTTCAACGGGGAGCTGTTTTTT
TRBV24-1	NA	few	TRBJ2-7	CATSEGPRGEQYF	TGTGCCACCAGTGAGGGGCCACGAGGGGAGCAGTACTTC
TRBV29-1	NA	many	TRBJ2-3	CSADQGAGTDTQYF	TGCAGCGCCGACCAAGGGGCCGGCACAGATACGCAGTATTTT
TRBV5-1	NA	many	TRBJ1-1	CASSLAGRRSTEAFF	TGCGCCAGCAGCTTGGCGGGGCGCAGATCCACTGAAGCTTTCTTT
TRBV7-8	NA	few	TRBJ2-3	CASSSRTTDTQYF	TGTGCCAGCAGCTCTAGGACCACAGATACGCAGTATTTT
TRBV29-1	TRBD1	few	TRBJ2-6	CSVFRDRSSGANVLTF	TGCAGCGTTTTCCGGGACAGGTCCTCTGGGGCCAACGTCCTGACTTTC
TRBV10-3	TRBD1	few	TRBJ1-5	CAISESGQNNQPQHF	TGTGCCATCAGTGAGTCGGGACAGAATAATCAGCCCCAGCATTTT
TRBV24-1	NA	NA	TRBJ1-2	CATSDDTKGIFVYGYTF	TGTGCCACCAGTGATGACACCAAGGGTATATTCGTCTATGGCTACACCTTC
TRBV14	NA	many	TRBJ2-2	CASSPHFQNTGELFF	TGTGCCAGCAGCCCCCATTTTCAGAACACCGGGGAGCTGTTTTTT
TRBV12-3/TRBV12-4	NA	few	TRBJ1-2	CASSLGSMGYGYTF	TGTGCCAGCAGTTTAGGCAGTATGGGATATGGCTACACCTTC
TRBV7-9	TRBD1	many	TRBJ1-1	CASTGGGTVNTEAFF	TGTGCCAGTACAGGGGGCGGCACGGTGAACACTGAAGCTTTCTTT
TRBV2	NA	many	TRBJ2-2	CASTPGGTGELFF	TGTGCCAGCACCCCTGGAGGAACCGGGGAGCTGTTTTTT
TRBV28	NA	many	TRBJ2-7	CASSLAGEREQYF	TGTGCCAGCAGTTTAGCAGGGGAACGAGAGCAGTACTTC
TRBV20-1	NA	NA	TRBJ1-4	CSGWGANEKLFF	TGCAGTGGGTGGGGAGCTAATGAAAAACTGTTTTTT
TRBV7-7	NA	few	TRBJ2-2	CASSLGTQANTGELFF	TGTGCTAGCAGCTTGGGGACCCAGGCCAACACCGGGGAGCTGTTTTTT
TRBV9	NA	few	TRBJ2-5	CASSVTSRQETQYF	TGTGCCAGCAGCGTCACTAGCCGCCAAGAGACCCAGTACTTC
TRBV6-5	TRBD1	NA	TRBJ1-3	CASSYWTGAGNTIYF	TGTGCCAGCAGTTACTGGACAGGGGCTGGAAACACCATATATTTT